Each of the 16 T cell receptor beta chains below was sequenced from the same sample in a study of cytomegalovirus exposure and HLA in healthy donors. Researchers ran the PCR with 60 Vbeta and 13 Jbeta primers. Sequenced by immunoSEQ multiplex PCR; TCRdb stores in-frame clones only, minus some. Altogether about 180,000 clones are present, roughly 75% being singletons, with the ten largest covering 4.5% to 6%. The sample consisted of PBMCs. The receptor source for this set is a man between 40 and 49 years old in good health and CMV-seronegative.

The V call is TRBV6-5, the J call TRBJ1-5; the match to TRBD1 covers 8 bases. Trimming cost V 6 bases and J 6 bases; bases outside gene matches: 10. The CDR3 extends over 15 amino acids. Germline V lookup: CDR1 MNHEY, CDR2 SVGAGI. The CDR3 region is CASSPTGAPVQPQHF. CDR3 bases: TGTGCCAGCAGCCCGACAGGGGCTCCCGTTCAGCCCCAGCATTTT.

CDR3: CASRVGGALNEQFF. CDR3 coding DNA: TGTGCCAGCAGAGTAGGGGGAGCCCTTAATGAGCAGTTCTTC. The J gene is TRBJ2-1, the V gene TRBV11-2; a possible D gene is TRBD1 (6 bases). This CDR3 contains 14 residues. V was pared by 6 bases and J by 7 bases, with 16 bases between. The germline CDR1 and CDR2 sequences are SGHAT and FQNNGV. Based on the CDR3 plus reference TRBV11-2 and TRBJ2-1, the full variable domain is EAGVAQSPRYKIIEKRQSVAFWCNPISGHATLYWYQQILGQGPKLLIQFQNNGVVDDSQLPKDRFSAERLKGVDSTLKIQPAKLEDSAVYLCASRVGGALNEQFFGPGTRLTVL.

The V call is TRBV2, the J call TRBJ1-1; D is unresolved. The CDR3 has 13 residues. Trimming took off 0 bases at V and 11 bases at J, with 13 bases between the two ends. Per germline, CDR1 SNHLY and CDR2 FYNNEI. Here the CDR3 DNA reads TGTGCCAGCAGTGAAGCGCGGGAAGGGCGGGCTTTCTTT. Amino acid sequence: CASSEAREGRAFF.

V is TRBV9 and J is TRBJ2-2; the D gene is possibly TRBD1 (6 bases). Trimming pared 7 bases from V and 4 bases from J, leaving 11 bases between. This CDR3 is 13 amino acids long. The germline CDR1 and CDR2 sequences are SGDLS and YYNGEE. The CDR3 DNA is TGTGCCAGCGGGGTCAGGGGCACCGGGGAGCTGTTTTTT. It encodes CASGVRGTGELFF.

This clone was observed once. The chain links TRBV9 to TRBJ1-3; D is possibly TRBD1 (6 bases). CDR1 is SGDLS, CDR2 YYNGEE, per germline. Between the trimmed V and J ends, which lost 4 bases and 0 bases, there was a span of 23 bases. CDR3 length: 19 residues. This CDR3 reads CASSINPPGTPLSGNTIYF. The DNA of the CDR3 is TGTGCCAGCAGCATTAACCCGCCCGGGACACCTCTCTCTGGAAACACCATATATTTT.

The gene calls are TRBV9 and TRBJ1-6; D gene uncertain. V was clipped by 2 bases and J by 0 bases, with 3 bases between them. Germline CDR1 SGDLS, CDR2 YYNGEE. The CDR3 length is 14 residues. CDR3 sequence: CASSVSSYNSPLHF. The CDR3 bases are TGTGCCAGCAGCGTTAGCTCCTATAATTCACCCCTCCACTTT.

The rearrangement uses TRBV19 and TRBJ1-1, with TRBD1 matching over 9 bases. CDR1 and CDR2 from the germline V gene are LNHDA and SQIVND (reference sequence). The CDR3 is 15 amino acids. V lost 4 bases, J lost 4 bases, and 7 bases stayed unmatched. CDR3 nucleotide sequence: TGTGCCAGTAGTAAATCCGGGACAGGGACCACTGAAGCTTTCTTT. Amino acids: CASSKSGTGTTEAFF.

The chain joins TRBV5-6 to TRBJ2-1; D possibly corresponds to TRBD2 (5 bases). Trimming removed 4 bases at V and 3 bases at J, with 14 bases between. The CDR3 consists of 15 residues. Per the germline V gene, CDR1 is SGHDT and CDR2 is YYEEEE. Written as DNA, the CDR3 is TGTGCCAGCAGCCCGCGGGTAGGGAGCTACAATGAGCAGTTCTTC. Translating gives CASSPRVGSYNEQFF.

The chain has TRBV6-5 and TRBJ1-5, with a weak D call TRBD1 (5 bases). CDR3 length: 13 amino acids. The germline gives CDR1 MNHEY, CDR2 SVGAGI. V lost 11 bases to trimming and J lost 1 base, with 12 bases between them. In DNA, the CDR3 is TGTGCCGCCCGGGGGGGGAGCAATCAGCCCCAGCATTTT. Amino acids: CAARGGSNQPQHF.

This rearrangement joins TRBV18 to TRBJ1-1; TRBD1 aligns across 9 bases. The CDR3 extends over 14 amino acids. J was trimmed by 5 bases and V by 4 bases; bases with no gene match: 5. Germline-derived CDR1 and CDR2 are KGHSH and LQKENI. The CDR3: CASSLGTGLTEAFF. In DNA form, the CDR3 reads TGTGCCAGCTCACTCGGGACAGGGCTAACTGAAGCTTTCTTT. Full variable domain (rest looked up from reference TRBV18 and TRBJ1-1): NAGVMQNPRHLVRRRGQEARLRCSPMKGHSHVYWYRQLPEEGLKFMVYLQKENIIDESGMPKERFSAEFPKEGPSILRIQQVVRGDSAAYFCASSLGTGLTEAFFGQGTRLTVV.

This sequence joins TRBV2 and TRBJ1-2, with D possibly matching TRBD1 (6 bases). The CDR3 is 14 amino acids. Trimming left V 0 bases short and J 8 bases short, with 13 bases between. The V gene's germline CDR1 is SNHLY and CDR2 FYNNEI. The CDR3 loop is CASSEALGARGYTF. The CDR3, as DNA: TGTGCCAGCAGTGAAGCGCTGGGGGCGCGGGGCTACACCTTC.

The CDR3 coding sequence is TGTGCCAGCAGCGTAGGGGGAACAGGGGGAACCGGGGAGCTGTTTTTT. Amino acid sequence: CASSVGGTGGTGELFF. V is TRBV9 and J is TRBJ2-2; 8 bases are shared with TRBD1. J lost 5 bases, V lost 0 bases, and 6 bases had no gene match. The CDR3 length is 16 residues. The germline V gene has CDR1 SGDLS and CDR2 YYNGEE.

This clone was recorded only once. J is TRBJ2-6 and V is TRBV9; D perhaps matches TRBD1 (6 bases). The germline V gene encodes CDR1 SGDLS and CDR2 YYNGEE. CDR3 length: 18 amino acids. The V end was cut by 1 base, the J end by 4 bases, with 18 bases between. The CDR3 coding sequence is TGTGCCAGCAGCGTACACCGGGACACCGCTTCGGGGGCCAACGTCCTGACTTTC. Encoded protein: CASSVHRDTASGANVLTF.

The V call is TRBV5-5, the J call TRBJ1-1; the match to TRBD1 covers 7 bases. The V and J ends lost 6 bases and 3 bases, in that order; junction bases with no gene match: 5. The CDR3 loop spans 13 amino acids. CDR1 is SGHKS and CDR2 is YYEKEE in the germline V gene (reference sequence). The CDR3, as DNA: TGTGCCAGCACCCTCCAGGGGGACACTGAAGCTTTCTTT. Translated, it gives CASTLQGDTEAFF.

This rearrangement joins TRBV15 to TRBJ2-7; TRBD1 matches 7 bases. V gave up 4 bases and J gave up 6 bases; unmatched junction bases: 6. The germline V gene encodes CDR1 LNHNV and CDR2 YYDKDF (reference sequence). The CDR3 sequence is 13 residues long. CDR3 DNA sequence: TGTGCCACCAGCATAAACAGGGGATCCGAGCAGTACTTC. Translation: CATSINRGSEQYF.

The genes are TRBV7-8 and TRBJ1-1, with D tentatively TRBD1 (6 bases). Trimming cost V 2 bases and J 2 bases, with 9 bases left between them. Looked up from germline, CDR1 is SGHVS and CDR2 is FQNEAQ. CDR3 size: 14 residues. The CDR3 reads CASSLRTDNTEAFF. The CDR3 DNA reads TGTGCCAGCAGCTTAAGGACAGACAACACTGAAGCTTTCTTT.